The 27 T cell receptor beta chains listed next were all sequenced from one sample in a study of identical twins. MiXCR, applied by TCRdb to the 5' RACE reads, yields one record per CDR3 protein. The sample carries 450,000 or so distinct CDR3 sequences, over 12% recorded once. The same data also contributed to another study, on yellow fever vaccine responses in identical twins.

The specimen sequenced was CD4+ T cells sorted from blood. The receptors stem from a woman under 30 in good health.

This clonotype was seen only a few times. The chain combines TRBV5-6 with TRBJ2-7; possibly TRBD2 for D (6 bases). The germline CDR1 and CDR2 sequences are SGHDT and YYEEEE. Trimming cost V 2 bases and J 3 bases, with 12 bases left between them. The CDR3 has 14 residues. This CDR3 reads CASSFGRGIYEQYF. CDR3 in DNA: TGTGCCAGCAGCTTCGGCCGGGGGATCTACGAGCAGTACTTC.

The chain is built from TRBV11-2 and TRBJ2-3; D unresolved. V was clipped by 2 bases and J by 6 bases, with 18 bases between them. CDR1 is SGHAT, CDR2 FQNNGV, per germline. This CDR3 is built from 16 residues. CDR3 sequence (DNA): TGTGCCAGCAGCTTACAGCCGCTTTTAGTTTTGGATACGCAGTATTTT. Amino acid sequence: CASSLQPLLVLDTQYF.

This clonotype has a handful of counts. This sequence joins TRBV7-8 and TRBJ2-7; D gene uncertain. V was cut by 2 bases and J by 2 bases, with 10 bases left in between. Per germline, CDR1 SGHVS and CDR2 FQNEAQ. The CDR3 loop spans 14 amino acids. The CDR3 sequence is CASSLRWSPYEQYF. CDR3 nucleotides: TGTGCCAGCAGCTTAAGGTGGTCCCCCTACGAGCAGTACTTC.

CDR3 region: CSARDRLEEKLFF. CDR3 DNA: TGCAGTGCTAGGGACAGATTGGAAGAAAAACTGTTTTTT. This chain joins TRBV20-1 and TRBJ1-4; a possible D gene is TRBD1 (6 bases). The CDR3 loop spans 13 amino acids. V was shortened by 3 bases and J by 8 bases, with 13 bases between the two germline ends. Germline lookup yields CDR1 DFQATT and CDR2 SNEGSKA (reference sequence).

In its sample, this clonotype was seen many times. The chain couples TRBV14 to TRBJ2-3; D not certain. In germline, CDR1 is SGHDN, CDR2 FVKESK. The CDR3 totals 11 residues. Trimming left V 6 bases short and J 4 bases short, with 5 bases between. Here the CDR3 reads CASSAADTQYF. The CDR3 nucleotides are TGTGCCAGCAGTGCGGCAGATACGCAGTATTTT.

This clonotype appeared many times. J is TRBJ2-1 and V is TRBV20-1, with TRBD2 identical over 10 bases. This CDR3 is built from 18 residues. CDR1 and CDR2 (germline): DFQATT, SNEGSKA (reference sequence). After removal of 0 bases from V and 2 bases from J, the junction contained 10 bases not matched to a gene. CDR3 DNA: TGCAGTGCTAGAGATCCTCTAGCGGGGGTAGAACCCTACAATGAGCAGTTCTTC. Translation: CSARDPLAGVEPYNEQFF.

In this sample, this clonotype turned up a few times. The chain recombines TRBV30 with TRBJ2-3; tentative D call: TRBD1 (6 bases). Trimming took 0 bases from V and 4 from J, leaving 8 bases between them. Germline V gives CDR1 GTSNPN, CDR2 SVGIG (reference sequence). The CDR3 has 13 residues. DNA for the CDR3: TGTGCCTGGAGTGTATGGGGGCCAGATACGCAGTATTTT. It codes for CAWSVWGPDTQYF.

The chain recombines TRBV29-1 with TRBJ2-1; 7 bases map to TRBD1. With 6 bases clipped from V and 0 bases from J, the junction kept 14 bases outside the gene matches. Germline V gives CDR1 SQVTM, CDR2 ANQGSEA. This CDR3 has 17 amino acids. CDR3 protein: CSVPGQPPWSSYNEQFF. The CDR3 DNA sequence: TGCAGCGTCCCGGGACAGCCACCATGGAGCTCCTACAATGAGCAGTTCTTC.

This clonotype was counted at least ten times. This chain links TRBV29-1 with TRBJ2-3; 9 nucleotides agree with TRBD2. The germline V gene has CDR1 SQVTM and CDR2 ANQGSEA. V dropped 7 bases and J dropped 4; count of bases not matched to a gene: 3. The CDR3 consists of 12 residues. The CDR3 spells CSGGLAADTQYF. CDR3 coding DNA: TGCAGCGGGGGACTAGCAGCAGATACGCAGTATTTT.

This clonotype was detected a few times. The gene calls are TRBV4-1 and TRBJ2-3; no definite D call. Trimming took 7 bases from V and 1 from J, leaving 12 bases between them. Germline V CDR1 and CDR2: MGHRA, YSYEKL. The CDR3 spans 14 residues. The CDR3 DNA reads as TGCGCCAGCAACCCTGGCGGCCGCACAGATACGCAGTATTTT. The encoded protein is CASNPGGRTDTQYF.

This chain connects TRBV20-1 to TRBJ2-3; a possible D gene is TRBD2 (5 bases). Per the germline V gene, CDR1 is DFQATT and CDR2 is SNEGSKA (reference sequence). V lost 3 bases, J lost 0 bases, and 16 bases lay in between. CDR3 length: 16 residues. The CDR3 loop reads CSARRPAGLSTDTQYF. CDR3 DNA sequence: TGCAGTGCTAGGAGGCCTGCAGGACTCAGCACAGATACGCAGTATTTT.

The chain couples TRBV20-1 to TRBJ2-3; D is ambiguous. Looked up from germline, CDR1 is DFQATT and CDR2 is SNEGSKA (reference sequence). The germline V and J ends were trimmed by 6 bases and 0 bases, with 7 bases remaining between them. This CDR3 is 12 amino acids long. The CDR3 nucleotides are TGCAGTGCAACGGTGAGCACAGATACGCAGTATTTT. Translated: CSATVSTDTQYF.

The chain couples TRBV12-3 or TRBV12-4 to TRBJ2-7; 7 nucleotides agree with TRBD1. The V and J ends lost 1 base and 2 bases, in that order; junction bases with no gene match: 8. The CDR3 runs to 16 residues. Here the CDR3 reads CASSLENRGSTYEQYF. In DNA, the CDR3 is TGTGCCAGCAGTTTAGAAAACAGGGGATCGACCTACGAGCAGTACTTC.

The J gene is TRBJ2-4, the V gene TRBV7-2; D is perhaps TRBD1 or TRBD2 (5 bases each). Between the trimmed V and J ends, which lost 5 bases and 0 bases, there was a span of 14 bases. This CDR3 comprises 16 residues. The germline V gene has CDR1 SGHTA and CDR2 FQGNSA. CDR3 sequence reads: CASSLRETLAKNIQYF. CDR3 coding DNA: TGTGCCAGCAGCCTCAGGGAGACCTTAGCCAAAAACATTCAGTACTTC.

This clonotype appeared a few times. V is TRBV20-1 and J is TRBJ2-1; 12 bases map to TRBD2. CDR3 size: 15 residues. Looked up from germline, CDR1 is DFQATT and CDR2 is SNEGSKA (reference sequence). V was pared by 1 base and J by 7 bases, with 5 bases of the junction left unmatched. The CDR3 DNA reads TGCAGTGCTAGAGGGACTAGCGGGATAATTAATGAGCAGTTCTTC. Translating it yields CSARGTSGIINEQFF.

This chain joins TRBV2 and TRBJ2-2; no reliable D call. Looked up from germline, CDR1 is SNHLY and CDR2 is FYNNEI. This CDR3 is built from 13 residues. The V gene lost 4 bases and the J gene lost 8 bases, with 11 bases spanning the gap. The CDR3 nucleotides read TGTGCCAGCAGTGGGGCGACGAAAGGGGAGCTGTTTTTT. Translating it yields CASSGATKGELFF.

The chain carries TRBV19 and TRBJ2-1; no clear D. Germline V gene data show CDR1 as LNHDA and CDR2 as SQIVND (reference sequence). CDR3 length: 14 residues. The germline V and J ends were trimmed by 5 bases and 7 bases, with 15 bases remaining between them. The CDR3 reads CASSETGPRNEQFF. CDR3 DNA sequence: TGTGCCAGTAGTGAAACCGGGCCTAGGAATGAGCAGTTCTTC. Drawing the rest from reference TRBV19 and TRBJ2-1, the complete variable domain is DGGITQSPKYLFRKEGQNVTLSCEQNLNHDAMYWYRQDPGQGLRLIYYSQIVNDFQKGDIAEGYSVSREKKESFPLTVTSAQKNPTAFYLCASSETGPRNEQFFGPGTRLTVL.

This chain joins TRBV20-1 and TRBJ2-3, with D unresolved. Germline loops: CDR1 DFQATT, CDR2 SNEGSKA (reference sequence). The CDR3 spans 13 residues. V was shortened by 4 bases and J by 2 bases, with 10 bases between the two germline ends. The CDR3 nucleotides read TGCAGTGCTATGGAGAACCCCACAGATACGCAGTATTTT. Protein: CSAMENPTDTQYF.

The chain couples TRBV6-2 or TRBV6-3 to TRBJ2-7, with 11 bases fitting TRBD1. Losses at the gene ends were 7 bases for V and 4 bases for J; bases not matched to a gene: 6. The CDR3 totals 14 residues. Germline lookup yields CDR1 MNHEY and CDR2 SVGEGT. The CDR3 DNA reads as TGTGCCAGCACCCACAGGGACAGGGGGTACGAGCAGTACTTC. Amino acid sequence: CASTHRDRGYEQYF.

The chain carries TRBV4-1 and TRBJ2-2; 16 bases align to TRBD2. The germline V gene has CDR1 MGHRA and CDR2 YSYEKL. The CDR3 contains 19 residues. The trim removed 1 base at V and 5 bases at J, leaving 7 bases unmatched. CDR3 amino acids: CASSQAQGLAGGQTGELFF. The CDR3 region has the DNA TGCGCCAGCAGCCAAGCCCAGGGACTAGCGGGAGGGCAAACCGGGGAGCTGTTTTTT.

This clonotype appeared a few times. The rearrangement uses TRBV20-1 and TRBJ2-5; D unresolved. This CDR3 has 13 residues. CDR1 DFQATT and CDR2 SNEGSKA come from the germline V gene (reference sequence). V shed 5 bases and J shed 1 base, with 11 bases lying between them. The CDR3 protein is CSASDEIQETQYF. The CDR3 DNA is TGCAGTGCTTCCGACGAGATCCAAGAGACCCAGTACTTC.

This clonotype was detected many times. Here the CDR3 reads CASSLGAYNSPLHF. DNA of the CDR3: TGTGCCAGCAGCCTAGGAGCCTATAATTCACCCCTCCACTTT. The chain employs TRBV7-2 and TRBJ1-6; D is undetermined. The CDR3 sequence is 14 residues long. Germline V CDR1 and CDR2: SGHTA, FQGNSA. Between the trimmed V and J ends, which lost 5 bases and 2 bases, there was a span of 7 bases.

In its sample, this clonotype was seen a few times. The gene calls are TRBV7-9 and TRBJ1-1; unclear D gene. This CDR3 has 12 residues. Germline V gives CDR1 SEHNR, CDR2 FQNEAQ (reference sequence). V was pared by 5 bases and J by 3 bases, with 7 bases between. The CDR3 DNA reads TGTGCCAGCAGCCCCTGGGACACTGAAGCTTTCTTT. The encoded protein is CASSPWDTEAFF. Together with reference TRBV7-9 and TRBJ1-1, the CDR3 gives the full variable domain: DTGVSQNPRHKITKRGQNVTFRCDPISEHNRLYWYRQTLGQGPEFLTYFQNEAQLEKSRLLSDRFSAERPKGSFSTLEIQRTEQGDSAMYLCASSPWDTEAFFGQGTRLTVV.

This clonotype showed up many times. The gene calls are TRBV15 and TRBJ1-2, with 8 bases lining up with TRBD1. The CDR3 is 16 amino acids. Per germline, CDR1 LNHNV and CDR2 YYDKDF (reference sequence). Losses at the gene ends were 0 bases for V and 5 bases for J; bases not matched to a gene: 8. CDR3 in DNA: TGTGCCACCAGCAGAGATTTCGGACAGGGTCGTTATGGCTACACCTTC. This gives the protein CATSRDFGQGRYGYTF. Full variable domain (rest looked up from reference TRBV15 and TRBJ1-2): DAMVIQNPRYQVTQFGKPVTLSCSQTLNHNVMYWYQQKSSQAPKLLFHYYDKDFNNEADTPDNFQSRRPNTSFCFLDIRSPGLGDTAMYLCATSRDFGQGRYGYTFGSGTRLTVV.

This clonotype was detected many times. The junction departs from germline at one end; a sequencing error may be responsible. The chain is built from TRBV12-3 or TRBV12-4 and TRBJ2-7; maybe TRBD2 (6 bases). This CDR3 contains 15 residues. CDR3 bases: TGTGCCAGCAGCTTAGTCCCCGGGAGCTCCTACGAGCAGTACTTC. Its translation: CASSLVPGSSYEQYF.

The V gene is TRBV6-5, the J gene TRBJ2-2; 7 bases are a match to TRBD1. Germline V CDR1 and CDR2: MNHEY, SVGAGI. The length of the CDR3 is 17 residues. Unmatched junction bases numbered 6, after V lost 2 bases and J lost 0 bases. CDR3 region: CASSYRRQGTNTGELFF. DNA for the CDR3: TGTGCCAGCAGTTACCGACGACAGGGAACGAACACCGGGGAGCTGTTTTTT.

The V gene is TRBV7-8, the J gene TRBJ1-3; D is unclear. V was clipped by 0 bases and J by 6 bases, with 15 bases between them. CDR1 is SGHVS and CDR2 is FQNEAQ in the germline V gene. The CDR3 has 16 residues. Here the CDR3 DNA reads TGTGCCAGCAGCTTAGCGGTTGTGGCAGGTTCAAACACCATATATTTT. Amino acid sequence: CASSLAVVAGSNTIYF.